This TCR beta chain is from a study of CD8+CD57+ T cells in acquired aplastic anemia. Study context: Across the sorted CD4+ and CD8+ cells, DNA amounts averaged roughly 3 ug.

Genomic DNA, the template, was used for profiling of the TCR beta VDJ and CDR3. TCRdb fed the reads into MiXCR, producing one record per CDR3 protein. The table shows 180,000 or so distinct CDR3 sequences, with roughly 43% occurring only once. Findings and limits, study-wide: Between patients and controls, 25 to 30 CD8+ CDR3 sequences were found in common.

In regard to this clonotype: Its target is not known.

Only patients with CD8+CD57+ cell expansion on flow cytometry were chosen for sequencing. Patients had undergone no therapy by the time their blood was sampled. The receptor comes from a human donor with aplastic anemia. Sequencing used sorted CD4+, CD8+, or CD8+CD57+ T cells (not recorded which) from PBMCs.

CDR3: CSVVLEVSYEQYF. In DNA, the CDR3 is TGCAGCGTGGTTTTGGAAGTGTCCTACGAGCAGTACTTC. The chain joins TRBV29-1 to TRBJ2-7, with D hard to call. This CDR3 spans 13 amino acids. V was trimmed by 6 bases and J by 1 base, leaving 13 bases between them. The germline CDR1 and CDR2 sequences are SQVTM and ANQGSEA.